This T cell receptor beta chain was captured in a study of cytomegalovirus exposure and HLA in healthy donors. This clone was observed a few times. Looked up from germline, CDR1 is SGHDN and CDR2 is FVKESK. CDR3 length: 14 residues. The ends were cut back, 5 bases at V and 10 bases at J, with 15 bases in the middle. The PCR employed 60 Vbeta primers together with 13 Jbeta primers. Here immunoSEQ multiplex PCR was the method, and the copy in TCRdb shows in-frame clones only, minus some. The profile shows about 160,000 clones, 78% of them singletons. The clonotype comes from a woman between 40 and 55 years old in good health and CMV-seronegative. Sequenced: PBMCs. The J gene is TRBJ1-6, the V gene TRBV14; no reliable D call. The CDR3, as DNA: TGTGCCAGCAGCGAAGGAGGTTGGAAGTCACCCCTCCACTTT. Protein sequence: CASSEGGWKSPLHF.